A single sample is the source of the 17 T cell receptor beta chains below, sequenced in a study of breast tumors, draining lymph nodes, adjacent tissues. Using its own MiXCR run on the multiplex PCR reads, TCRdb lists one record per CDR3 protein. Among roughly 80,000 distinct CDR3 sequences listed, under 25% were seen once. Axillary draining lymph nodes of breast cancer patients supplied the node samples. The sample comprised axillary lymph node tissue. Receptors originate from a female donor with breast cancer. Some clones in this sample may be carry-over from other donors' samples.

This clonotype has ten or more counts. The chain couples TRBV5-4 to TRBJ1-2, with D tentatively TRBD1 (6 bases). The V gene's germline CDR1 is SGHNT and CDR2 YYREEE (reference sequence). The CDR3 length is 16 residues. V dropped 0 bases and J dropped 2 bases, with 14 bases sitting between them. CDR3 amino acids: CASSLGGPDRNYGYTF. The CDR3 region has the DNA TGTGCCAGCAGCTTGGGGGGGCCTGACCGGAACTATGGCTACACCTTC.

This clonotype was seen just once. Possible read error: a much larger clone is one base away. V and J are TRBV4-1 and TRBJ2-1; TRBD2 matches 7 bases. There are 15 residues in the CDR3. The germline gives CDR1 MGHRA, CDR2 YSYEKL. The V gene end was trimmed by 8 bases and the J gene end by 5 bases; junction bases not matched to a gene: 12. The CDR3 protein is CASLPGLERNNEQFF. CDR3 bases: TGCGCCAGCCTCCCCGGACTAGAAAGAAACAATGAGCAGTTCTTC.

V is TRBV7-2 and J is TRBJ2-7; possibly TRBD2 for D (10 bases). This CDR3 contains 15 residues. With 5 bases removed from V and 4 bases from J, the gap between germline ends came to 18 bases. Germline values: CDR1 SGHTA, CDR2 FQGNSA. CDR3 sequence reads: CASSQAGGTGYEQYF. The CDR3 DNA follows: TGTGCCAGCAGCCAAGCGGGGGGGACAGGGTACGAGCAGTACTTC.

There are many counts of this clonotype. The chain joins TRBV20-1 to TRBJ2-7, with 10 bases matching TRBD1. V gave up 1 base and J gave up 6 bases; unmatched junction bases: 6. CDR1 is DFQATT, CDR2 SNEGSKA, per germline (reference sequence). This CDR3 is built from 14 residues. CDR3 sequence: CSARVDRGLIEQYF. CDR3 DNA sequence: TGCAGTGCTAGAGTTGACAGGGGGCTTATCGAGCAGTACTTC.

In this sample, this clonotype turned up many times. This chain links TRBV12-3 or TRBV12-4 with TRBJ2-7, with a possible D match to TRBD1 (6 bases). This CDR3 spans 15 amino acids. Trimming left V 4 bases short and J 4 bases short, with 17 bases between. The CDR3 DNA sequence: TGTGCCAGCAGTTCACCCGACAGGCCAATATACGAGCAGTACTTC. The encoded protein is CASSSPDRPIYEQYF.

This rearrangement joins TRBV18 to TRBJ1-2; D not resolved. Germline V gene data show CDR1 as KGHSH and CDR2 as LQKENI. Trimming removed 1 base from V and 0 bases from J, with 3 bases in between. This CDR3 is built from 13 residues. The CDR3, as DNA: TGTGCCAGCTCACCACAGACTAACTATGGCTACACCTTC. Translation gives CASSPQTNYGYTF.

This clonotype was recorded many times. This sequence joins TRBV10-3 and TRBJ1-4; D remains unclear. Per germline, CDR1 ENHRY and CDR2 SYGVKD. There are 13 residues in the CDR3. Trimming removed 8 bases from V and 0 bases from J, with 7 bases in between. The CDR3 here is CAIGAATNEKLFF. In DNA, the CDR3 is TGTGCCATCGGAGCCGCAACTAATGAAAAACTGTTTTTT.

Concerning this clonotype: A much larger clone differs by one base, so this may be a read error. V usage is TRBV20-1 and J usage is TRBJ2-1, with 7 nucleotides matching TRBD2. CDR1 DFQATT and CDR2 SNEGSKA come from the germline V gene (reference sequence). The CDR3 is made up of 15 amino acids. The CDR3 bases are TGCAGTGCTAGAGAGGGCGGGAGCTCCTACAATGGGCAGTTCTTC. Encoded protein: CSAREGGSSYNGQFF.

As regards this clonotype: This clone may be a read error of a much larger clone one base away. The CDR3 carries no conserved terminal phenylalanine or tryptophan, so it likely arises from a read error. The CDR3 loop reads CASSYDRSIADGYNEQFC. Written as DNA, the CDR3 is TGTGCCAGCAGTTATGACCGTTCCATAGCGGACGGTTACAATGAGCAGTTCTGC. The rearrangement links TRBV6-2 or TRBV6-3 to TRBJ2-1, with TRBD2 as a possible D gene (6 bases). The germline gives CDR1 MNHEY, CDR2 SVGEGT. CDR3 length equals 18 residues. V dropped 3 bases and J dropped 4 bases, with 22 bases sitting between them.

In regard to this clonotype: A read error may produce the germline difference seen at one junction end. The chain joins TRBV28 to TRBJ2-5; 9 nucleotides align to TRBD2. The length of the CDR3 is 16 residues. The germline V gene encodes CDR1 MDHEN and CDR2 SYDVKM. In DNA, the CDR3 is TGTGCCAACAGTTTACCTAGCGGGATGGCATCAGAGACCCAGTACTTC. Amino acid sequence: CANSLPSGMASETQYF.

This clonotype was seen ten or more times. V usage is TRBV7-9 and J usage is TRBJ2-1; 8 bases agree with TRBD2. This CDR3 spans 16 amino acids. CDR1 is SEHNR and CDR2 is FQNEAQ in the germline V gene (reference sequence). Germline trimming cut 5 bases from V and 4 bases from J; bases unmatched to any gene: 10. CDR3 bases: TGTGCCAGCAGCCCCAGCGGGAGTGGAAGGTACAATGAGCAGTTCTTC. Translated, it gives CASSPSGSGRYNEQFF.

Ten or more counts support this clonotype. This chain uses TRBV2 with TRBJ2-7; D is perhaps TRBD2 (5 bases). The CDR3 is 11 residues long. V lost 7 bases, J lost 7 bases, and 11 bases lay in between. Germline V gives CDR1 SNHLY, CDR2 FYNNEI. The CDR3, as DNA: TGTGCCAGCAACCTAAGGAGGGAGCAGTACTTC. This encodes CASNLRREQYF.

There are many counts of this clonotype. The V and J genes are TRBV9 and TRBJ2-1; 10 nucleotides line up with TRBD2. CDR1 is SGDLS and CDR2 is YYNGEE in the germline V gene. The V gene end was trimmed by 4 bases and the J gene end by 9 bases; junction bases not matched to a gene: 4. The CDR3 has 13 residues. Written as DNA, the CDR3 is TGTGCCAGCAGCTTGGGACTAGCGACTGAGCAGTTCTTC. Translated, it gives CASSLGLATEQFF.

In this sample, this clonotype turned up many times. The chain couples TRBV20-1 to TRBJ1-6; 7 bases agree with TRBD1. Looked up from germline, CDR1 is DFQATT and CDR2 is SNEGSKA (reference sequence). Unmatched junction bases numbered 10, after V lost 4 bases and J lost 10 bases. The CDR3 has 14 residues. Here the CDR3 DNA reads TGCAGTGCTACCTCGGCAGGGGGTCAGTCACCCCTCCACTTT. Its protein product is CSATSAGGQSPLHF.

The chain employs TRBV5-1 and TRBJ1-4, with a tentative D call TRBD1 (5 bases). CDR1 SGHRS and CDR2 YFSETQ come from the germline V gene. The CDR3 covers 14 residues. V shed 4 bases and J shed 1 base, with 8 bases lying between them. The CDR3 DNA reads TGCGCCAGCAGCCGGGGGGGAACTAATGAAAAACTGTTTTTT. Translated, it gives CASSRGGTNEKLFF.

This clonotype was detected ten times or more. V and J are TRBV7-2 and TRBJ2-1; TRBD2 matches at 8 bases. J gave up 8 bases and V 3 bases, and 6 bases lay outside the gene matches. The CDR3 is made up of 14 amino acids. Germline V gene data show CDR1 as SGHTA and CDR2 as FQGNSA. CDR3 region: CASSFLAGRDEQFF. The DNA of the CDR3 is TGTGCCAGCAGCTTTTTAGCGGGAAGGGATGAGCAGTTCTTC. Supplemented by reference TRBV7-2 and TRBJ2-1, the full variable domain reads GAGVSQSPSNKVTEKGKDVELRCDPISGHTALYWYRQSLGQGLEFLIYFQGNSAPDKSGLPSDRFSAERTGGSVSTLTIQRTQQEDSAVYLCASSFLAGRDEQFFGPGTRLTVL.

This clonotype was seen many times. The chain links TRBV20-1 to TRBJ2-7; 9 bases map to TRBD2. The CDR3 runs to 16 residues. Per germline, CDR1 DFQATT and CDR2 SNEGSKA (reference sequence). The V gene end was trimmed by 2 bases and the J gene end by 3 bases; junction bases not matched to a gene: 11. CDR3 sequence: CSARSIAGVFGYEQYF. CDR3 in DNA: TGCAGTGCTAGATCCATAGCGGGAGTCTTTGGCTACGAGCAGTACTTC.